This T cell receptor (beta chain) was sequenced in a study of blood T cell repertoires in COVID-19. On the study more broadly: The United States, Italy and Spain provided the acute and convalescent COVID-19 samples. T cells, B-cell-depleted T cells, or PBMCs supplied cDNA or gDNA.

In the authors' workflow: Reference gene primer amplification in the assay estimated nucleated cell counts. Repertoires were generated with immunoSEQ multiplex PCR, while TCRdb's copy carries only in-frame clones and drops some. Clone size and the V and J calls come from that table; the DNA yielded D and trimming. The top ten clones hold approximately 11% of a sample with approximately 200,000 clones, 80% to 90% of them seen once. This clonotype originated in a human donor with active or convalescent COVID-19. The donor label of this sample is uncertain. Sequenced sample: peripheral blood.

The CDR3 spells CASSPIAGIYNEQFF. In DNA, the CDR3 is TGTGCCAGCAGCCCGATAGCGGGGATCTACAATGAGCAGTTCTTC. This chain connects TRBV9 to TRBJ2-1; 8 positions agree with TRBD2. The CDR3 is 15 residues long. J was trimmed by 3 bases and V by 4 bases; bases with no gene match: 6. Germline CDR1 reads SGDLS; CDR2 reads YYNGEE.